The text below deals with one T cell receptor beta chain. These data originate in a study of tumor-infiltrating lymphocytes in localized non-small cell lung cancer. V dropped 5 bases and J dropped 0; count of bases not matched to a gene: 4. CDR1 and CDR2 from the germline V gene are KGHSH and LQKENI. The length of the CDR3 is 14 residues. Using immunoSEQ multiplex PCR, the repertoire was profiled, and TCRdb retains in-frame clones only, with some absent. The profile covers about 16,000 clones, with around 75% appearing a single time and over 7.5% taken by the ten largest. The chain couples TRBV18 to TRBJ2-7; TRBD1 matches at 7 bases. The sample consisted of lung tumor tissue. This TCR was recovered from a human donor with non-small cell lung cancer. Written as DNA, the CDR3 is TGTGCCAGCTCAAGGGGACAGAGCTCCTACGAGCAGTACTTC. This encodes CASSRGQSSYEQYF.